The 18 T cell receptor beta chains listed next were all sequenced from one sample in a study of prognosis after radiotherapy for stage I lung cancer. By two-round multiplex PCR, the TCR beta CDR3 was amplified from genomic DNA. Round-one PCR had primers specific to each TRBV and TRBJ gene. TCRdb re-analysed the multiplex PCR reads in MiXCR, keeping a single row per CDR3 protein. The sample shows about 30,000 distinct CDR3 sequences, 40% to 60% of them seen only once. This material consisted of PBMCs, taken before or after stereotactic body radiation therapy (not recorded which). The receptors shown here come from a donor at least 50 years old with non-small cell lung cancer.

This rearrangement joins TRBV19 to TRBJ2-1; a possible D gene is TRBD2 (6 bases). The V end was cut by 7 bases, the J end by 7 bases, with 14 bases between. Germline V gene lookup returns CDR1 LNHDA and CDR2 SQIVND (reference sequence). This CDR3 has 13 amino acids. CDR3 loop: CASIPRGYNEQFF. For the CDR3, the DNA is TGTGCCAGTATTCCTCGGGGGTATAATGAGCAGTTCTTC.

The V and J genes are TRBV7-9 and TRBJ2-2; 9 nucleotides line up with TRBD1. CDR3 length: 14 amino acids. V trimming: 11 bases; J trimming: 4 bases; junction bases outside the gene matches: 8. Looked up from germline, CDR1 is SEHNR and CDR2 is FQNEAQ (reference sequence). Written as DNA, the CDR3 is TGTGCCGGCAAGGACAGGGGTTTCACCGGGGAGCTGTTTTTT. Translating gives CAGKDRGFTGELFF.

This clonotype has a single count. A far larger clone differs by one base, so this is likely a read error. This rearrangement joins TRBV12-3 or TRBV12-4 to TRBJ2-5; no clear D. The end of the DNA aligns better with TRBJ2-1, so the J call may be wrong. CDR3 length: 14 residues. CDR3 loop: CASSLVTCYNEQFF. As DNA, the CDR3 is TGTGCCAGCAGTTTAGTTACGTGCTACAATGAGCAGTTCTTC.

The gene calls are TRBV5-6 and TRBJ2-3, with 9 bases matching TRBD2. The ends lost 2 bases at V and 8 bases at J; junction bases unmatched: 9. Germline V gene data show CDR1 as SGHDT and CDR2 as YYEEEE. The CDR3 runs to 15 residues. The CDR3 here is CASSLPGLAWGTQYF. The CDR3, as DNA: TGTGCCAGCAGCTTACCGGGACTAGCATGGGGTACGCAGTATTTT.

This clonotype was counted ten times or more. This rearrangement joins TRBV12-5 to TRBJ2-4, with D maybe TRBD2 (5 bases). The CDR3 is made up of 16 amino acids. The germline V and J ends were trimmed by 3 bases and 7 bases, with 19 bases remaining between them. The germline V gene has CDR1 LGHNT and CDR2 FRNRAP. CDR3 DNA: TGTGCTAGTGGTTTAGATATGAACCTCCGAGGGAACATTCAGTACTTC. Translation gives CASGLDMNLRGNIQYF.

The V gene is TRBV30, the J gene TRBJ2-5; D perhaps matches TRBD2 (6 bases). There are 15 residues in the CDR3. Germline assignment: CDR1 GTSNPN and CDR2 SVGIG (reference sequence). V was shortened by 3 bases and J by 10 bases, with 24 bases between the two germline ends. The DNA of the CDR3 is TGTGCCTGGAGCGAGGGTCTATCGGGCTCGGGGGACCAGTACTTC. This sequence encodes CAWSEGLSGSGDQYF.

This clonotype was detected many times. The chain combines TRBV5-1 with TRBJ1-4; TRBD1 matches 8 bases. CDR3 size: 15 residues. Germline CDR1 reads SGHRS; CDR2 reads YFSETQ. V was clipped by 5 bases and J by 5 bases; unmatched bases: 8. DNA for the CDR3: TGCGCCAGCAGAACGAACGCAGGGGGCAATGAAAAACTGTTTTTT. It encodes CASRTNAGGNEKLFF.

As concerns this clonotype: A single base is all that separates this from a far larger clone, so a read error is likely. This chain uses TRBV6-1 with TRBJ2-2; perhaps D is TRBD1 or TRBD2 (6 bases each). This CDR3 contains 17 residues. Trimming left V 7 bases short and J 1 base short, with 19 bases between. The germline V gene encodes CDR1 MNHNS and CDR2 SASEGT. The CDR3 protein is CASIYPQGGGNTGELFF. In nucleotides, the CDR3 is TGTGCCAGCATTTACCCCCAAGGGGGAGGGAACACCGGGGAGCTGTTTTTT.

The CDR3 DNA reads TGTGCCAGCAGCATGGACGAGAGAGATACGCAGTATTTT. Translating gives CASSMDERDTQYF. The rearrangement uses TRBV7-9 and TRBJ2-3, with D uncertain. Between the trimmed V and J ends, which lost 5 bases and 5 bases, there was a span of 11 bases. CDR1 and CDR2 from the germline V gene are SEHNR and FQNEAQ (reference sequence). The CDR3 runs 13 residues.

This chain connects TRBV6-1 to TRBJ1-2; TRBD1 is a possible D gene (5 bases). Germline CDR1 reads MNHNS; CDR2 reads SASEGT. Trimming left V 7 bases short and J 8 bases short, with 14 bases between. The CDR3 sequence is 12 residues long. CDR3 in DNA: TGTGCCAGCACCGGGGACGTAGGAGGCTACACCTTC. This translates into CASTGDVGGYTF.

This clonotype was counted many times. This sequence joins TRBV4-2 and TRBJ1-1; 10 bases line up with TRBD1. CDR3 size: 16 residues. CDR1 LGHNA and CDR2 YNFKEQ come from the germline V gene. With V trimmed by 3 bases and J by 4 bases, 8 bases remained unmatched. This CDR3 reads CASSQIGWDRGTEAFF. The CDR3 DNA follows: TGTGCCAGCAGCCAGATAGGCTGGGACAGGGGCACTGAAGCTTTCTTT.

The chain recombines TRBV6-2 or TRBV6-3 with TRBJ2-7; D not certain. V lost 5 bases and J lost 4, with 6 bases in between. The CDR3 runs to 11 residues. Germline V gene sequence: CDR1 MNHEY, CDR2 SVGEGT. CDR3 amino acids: CASSIQYEQYF. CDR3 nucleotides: TGTGCCAGCAGTATTCAATACGAGCAGTACTTC.

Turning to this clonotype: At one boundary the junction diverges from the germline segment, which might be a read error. CDR3 nucleotide sequence: TGTGCCAGCAATCTAGCGGTGAACAATGAGCAGCTCTTC. It encodes CASNLAVNNEQLF. V gene TRBV2 combines with J gene TRBJ2-1, with TRBD2 matching over 7 bases. This CDR3 has 13 amino acids. Germline V gene sequence: CDR1 SNHLY, CDR2 FYNNEI.

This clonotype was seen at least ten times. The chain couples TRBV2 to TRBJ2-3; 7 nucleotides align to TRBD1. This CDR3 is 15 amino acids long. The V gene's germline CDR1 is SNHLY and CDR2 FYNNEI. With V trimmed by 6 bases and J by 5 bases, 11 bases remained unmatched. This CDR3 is CASRGTLPGGDTQYF. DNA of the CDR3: TGTGCCAGCAGGGGGACACTCCCAGGGGGAGATACGCAGTATTTT.

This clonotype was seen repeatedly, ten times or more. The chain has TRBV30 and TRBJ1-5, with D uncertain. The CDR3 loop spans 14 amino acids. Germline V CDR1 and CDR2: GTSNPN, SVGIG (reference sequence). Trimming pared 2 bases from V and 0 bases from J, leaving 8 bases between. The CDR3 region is CAWSMAYSNQPQHF. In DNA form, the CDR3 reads TGTGCCTGGAGTATGGCGTATAGCAATCAGCCCCAGCATTTT.

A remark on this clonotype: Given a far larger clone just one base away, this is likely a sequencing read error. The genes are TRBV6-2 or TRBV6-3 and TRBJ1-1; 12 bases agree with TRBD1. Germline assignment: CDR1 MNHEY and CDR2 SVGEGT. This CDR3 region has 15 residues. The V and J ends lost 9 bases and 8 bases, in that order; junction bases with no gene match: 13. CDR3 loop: CASRGQGAGKLEAFF. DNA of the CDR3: TGTGCCAGTCGGGGACAGGGGGCGGGTAAGTTGGAAGCTTTCTTT.

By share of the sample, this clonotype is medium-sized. This chain's CDR3 is CAWSLEVNTEAFF. As DNA, the CDR3 is TGTGCCTGGAGTCTGGAGGTGAACACTGAAGCTTTCTTT. The chain joins TRBV30 to TRBJ1-1; no definite D call. CDR3 size: 13 residues. The V end was cut by 2 bases, the J end by 0 bases, with 7 bases between. Germline-derived CDR1 and CDR2 are GTSNPN and SVGIG (reference sequence).

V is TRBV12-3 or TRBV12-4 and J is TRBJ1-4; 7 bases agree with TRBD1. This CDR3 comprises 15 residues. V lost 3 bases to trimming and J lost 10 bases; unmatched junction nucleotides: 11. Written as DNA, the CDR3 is TGTGCCAGCAGTTTGCGGGGGACAGCCGGGCTAAAACTGTTTTTT. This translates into CASSLRGTAGLKLFF.